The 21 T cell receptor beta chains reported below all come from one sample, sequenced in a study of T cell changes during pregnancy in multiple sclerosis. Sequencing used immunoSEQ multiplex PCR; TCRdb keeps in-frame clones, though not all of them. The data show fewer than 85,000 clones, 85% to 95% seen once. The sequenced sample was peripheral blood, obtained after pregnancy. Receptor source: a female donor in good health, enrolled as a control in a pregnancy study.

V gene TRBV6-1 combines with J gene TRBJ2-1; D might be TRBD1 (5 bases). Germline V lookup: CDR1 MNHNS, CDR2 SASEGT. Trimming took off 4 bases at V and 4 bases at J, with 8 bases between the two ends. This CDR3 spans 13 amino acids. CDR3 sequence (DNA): TGTGCCAGCAGTGTAAAGGGGTACAATGAGCAGTTCTTC. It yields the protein CASSVKGYNEQFF.

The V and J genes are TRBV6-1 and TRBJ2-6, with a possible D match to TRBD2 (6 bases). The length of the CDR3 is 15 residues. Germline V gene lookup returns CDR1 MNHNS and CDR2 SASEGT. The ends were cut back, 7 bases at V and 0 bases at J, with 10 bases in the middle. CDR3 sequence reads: CASIAGYSGANVLTF. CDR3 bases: TGTGCCAGCATCGCGGGGTACTCTGGGGCCAACGTCCTGACTTTC.

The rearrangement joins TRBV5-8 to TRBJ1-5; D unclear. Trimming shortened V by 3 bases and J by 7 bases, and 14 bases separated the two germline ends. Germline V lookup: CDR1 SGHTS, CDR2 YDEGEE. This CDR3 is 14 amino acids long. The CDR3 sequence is CASSYRERGQPQHF. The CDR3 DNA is TGTGCCAGCAGCTACCGGGAGAGAGGACAGCCCCAGCATTTT.

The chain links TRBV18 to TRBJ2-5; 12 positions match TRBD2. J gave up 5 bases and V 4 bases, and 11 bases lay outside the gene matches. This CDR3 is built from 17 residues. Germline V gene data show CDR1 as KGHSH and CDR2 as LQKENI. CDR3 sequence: CASSHNPPLAGGETQYF. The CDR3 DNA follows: TGTGCCAGCTCACACAACCCACCGCTAGCGGGAGGGGAGACCCAGTACTTC.

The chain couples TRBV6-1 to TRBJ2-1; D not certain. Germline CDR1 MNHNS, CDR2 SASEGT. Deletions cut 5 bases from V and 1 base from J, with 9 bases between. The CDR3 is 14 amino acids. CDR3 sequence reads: CASSPRSSYNEQFF. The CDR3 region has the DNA TGTGCCAGCAGTCCTAGATCATCCTACAATGAGCAGTTCTTC.

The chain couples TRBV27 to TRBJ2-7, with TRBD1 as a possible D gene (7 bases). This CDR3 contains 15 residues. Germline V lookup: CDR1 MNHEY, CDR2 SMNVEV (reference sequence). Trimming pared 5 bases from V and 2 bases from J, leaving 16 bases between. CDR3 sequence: CASSAPQGGPYEQYF. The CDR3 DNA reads TGTGCCAGCAGTGCCCCGCAGGGGGGCCCCTACGAGCAGTACTTC.

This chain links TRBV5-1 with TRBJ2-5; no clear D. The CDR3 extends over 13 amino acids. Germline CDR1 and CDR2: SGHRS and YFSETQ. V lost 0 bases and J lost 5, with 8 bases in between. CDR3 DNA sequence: TGCGCCAGCAGCTTGGGGTGGCGGGAGACCCAGTACTTC. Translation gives CASSLGWRETQYF.

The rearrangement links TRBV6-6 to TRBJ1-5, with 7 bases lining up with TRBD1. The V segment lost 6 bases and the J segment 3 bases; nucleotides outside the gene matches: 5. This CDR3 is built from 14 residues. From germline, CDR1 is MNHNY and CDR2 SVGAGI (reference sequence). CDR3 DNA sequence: TGTGCCAGCAGGGAGGGACAGCTCAATCAGCCCCAGCATTTT. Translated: CASREGQLNQPQHF.

CDR3 nucleotides: TGTGCCAGCTCATTCACCCGGGACAGCAAAACCCCCTACAATGAGCAGTTCTTC. Protein product: CASSFTRDSKTPYNEQFF. The genes are TRBV18 and TRBJ2-1; 7 bases are shared with TRBD1. Losses at the gene ends were 5 bases for V and 2 bases for J; bases not matched to a gene: 15. The germline CDR1 and CDR2 sequences are KGHSH and LQKENI. This CDR3 spans 18 amino acids.

CDR3 protein: CATSSFFPGQGALDQETQYF. In nucleotides, the CDR3 is TGTGCCACCAGCAGTTTTTTTCCGGGACAGGGAGCGTTGGACCAAGAGACCCAGTACTTC. This chain connects TRBV15 to TRBJ2-5; 9 bases are a match to TRBD1. Germline CDR1 is LNHNV and CDR2 is YYDKDF (reference sequence). J gave up 0 bases and V 3 bases, and 17 bases lay outside the gene matches. This CDR3 region has 20 residues.

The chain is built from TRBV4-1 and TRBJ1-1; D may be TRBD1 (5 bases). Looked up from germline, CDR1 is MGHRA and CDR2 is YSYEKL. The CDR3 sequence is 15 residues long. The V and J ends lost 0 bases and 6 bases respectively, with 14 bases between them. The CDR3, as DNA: TGCGCCAGCAGCCAAGATAGAACAGGTCGGGCTGAAGCTTTCTTT. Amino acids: CASSQDRTGRAEAFF.

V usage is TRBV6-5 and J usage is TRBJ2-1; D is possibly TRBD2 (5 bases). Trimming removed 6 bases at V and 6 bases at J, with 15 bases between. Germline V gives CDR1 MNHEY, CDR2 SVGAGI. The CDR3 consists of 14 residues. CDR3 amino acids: CASSGLPIRNEQFF. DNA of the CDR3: TGTGCCAGCAGCGGACTCCCGATACGCAATGAGCAGTTCTTC.

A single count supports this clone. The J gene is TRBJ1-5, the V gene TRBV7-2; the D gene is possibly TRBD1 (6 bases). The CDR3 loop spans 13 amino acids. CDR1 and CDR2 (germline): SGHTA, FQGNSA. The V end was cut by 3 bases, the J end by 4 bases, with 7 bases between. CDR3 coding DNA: TGTGCCAGCAGCTTGAGGGGGAATCAGCCCCAGCATTTT. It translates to CASSLRGNQPQHF.

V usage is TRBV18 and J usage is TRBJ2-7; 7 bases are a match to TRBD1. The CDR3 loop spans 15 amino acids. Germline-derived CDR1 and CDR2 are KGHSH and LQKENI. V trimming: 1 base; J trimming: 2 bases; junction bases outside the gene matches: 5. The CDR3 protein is CASSPLTGKAYEQYF. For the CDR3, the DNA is TGTGCCAGCTCACCACTGACAGGGAAAGCCTACGAGCAGTACTTC.

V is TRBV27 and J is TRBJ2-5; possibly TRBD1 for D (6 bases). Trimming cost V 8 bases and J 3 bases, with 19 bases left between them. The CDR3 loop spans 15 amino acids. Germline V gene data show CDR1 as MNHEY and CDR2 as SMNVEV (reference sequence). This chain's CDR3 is CASFPFGKGEETQYF. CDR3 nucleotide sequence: TGTGCCAGCTTCCCATTTGGAAAGGGGGAAGAGACCCAGTACTTC.

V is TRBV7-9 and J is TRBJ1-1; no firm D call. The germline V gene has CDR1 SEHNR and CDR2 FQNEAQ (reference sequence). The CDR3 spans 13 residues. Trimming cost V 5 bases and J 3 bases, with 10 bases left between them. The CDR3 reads CASSRRGDTEAFF. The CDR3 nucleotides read TGTGCCAGCAGCCGGAGAGGTGACACTGAAGCTTTCTTT.

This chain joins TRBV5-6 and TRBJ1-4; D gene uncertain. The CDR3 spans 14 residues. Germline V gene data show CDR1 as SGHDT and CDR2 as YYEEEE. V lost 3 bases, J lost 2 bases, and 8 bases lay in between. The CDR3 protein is CASSYLSTNEKLFF. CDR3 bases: TGTGCCAGCAGCTATCTTTCGACTAATGAAAAACTGTTTTTT. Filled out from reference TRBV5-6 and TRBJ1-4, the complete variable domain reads DAGVTQSPTHLIKTRGQQVTLRCSPKSGHDTVSWYQQALGQGPQFIFQYYEEEERQRGNFPDRFSGHQFPNYSSELNVNALLLGDSALYLCASSYLSTNEKLFFGSGTQLSVL.

DNA for the CDR3: TGCGCCAGCAGCTTTGGCCCTGTGGCCAAAAACATTCAGTACTTC. Translated: CASSFGPVAKNIQYF. The chain uses TRBV5-1 and TRBJ2-4, with D unclear. CDR1 is SGHRS, CDR2 YFSETQ, per germline. The length of the CDR3 is 15 residues. V lost 2 bases and J lost 1, with 10 bases in between. Supplemented by reference TRBV5-1 and TRBJ2-4, the full variable domain reads KAGVTQTPRYLIKTRGQQVTLSCSPISGHRSVSWYQQTPGQGLQFLFEYFSETQRNKGNFPGRFSGRQFSNSRSEMNVSTLELGDSALYLCASSFGPVAKNIQYFGAGTRLSVL.

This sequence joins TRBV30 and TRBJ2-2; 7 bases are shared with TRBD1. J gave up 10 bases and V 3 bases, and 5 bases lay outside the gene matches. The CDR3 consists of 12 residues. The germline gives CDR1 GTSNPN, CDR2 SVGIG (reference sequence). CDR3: CAWRDDRAELFF. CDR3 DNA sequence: TGTGCCTGGAGGGACGACAGGGCGGAGCTGTTTTTT.

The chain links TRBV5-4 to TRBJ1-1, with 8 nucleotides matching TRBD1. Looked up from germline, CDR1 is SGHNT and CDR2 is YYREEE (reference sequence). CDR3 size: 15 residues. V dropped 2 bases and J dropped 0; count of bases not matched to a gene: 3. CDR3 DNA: TGTGCCAGCAGCTTTTTGACAGGGGTGAACACTGAAGCTTTCTTT. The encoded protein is CASSFLTGVNTEAFF.

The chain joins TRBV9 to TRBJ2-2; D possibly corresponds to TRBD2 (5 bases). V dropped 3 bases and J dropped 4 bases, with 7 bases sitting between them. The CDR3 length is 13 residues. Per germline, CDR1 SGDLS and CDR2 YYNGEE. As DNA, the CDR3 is TGTGCCAGCAGCGGGGGAGTCACCGGGGAGCTGTTTTTT. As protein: CASSGGVTGELFF.